The text below deals with one T cell receptor (beta chain). The source of the sample is a study of cytomegalovirus exposure and HLA in healthy donors. Whole-study context: Membership in the Caucasian-associated ancestry cluster was found for around four fifths of approximately 380 genotyped donors.

PCR employed 60 Vbeta and 13 Jbeta primers. The data were produced by immunoSEQ multiplex PCR, yet TCRdb's version contains in-frame clones alone and is incomplete. The table records about 92,000 clones, under 85% of them present only once. The CDR3 is 15 residues long. V dropped 6 bases and J dropped 4 bases, with 15 bases sitting between them. CDR1 MNHEY and CDR2 SMNVEV come from the germline V gene (reference sequence). The source is a man in his fifties or sixties in good health and CMV-seropositive. The material sequenced was PBMCs. This chain joins TRBV27 and TRBJ2-2, with D perhaps matching TRBD1 (6 bases). CDR3 DNA sequence: TGTGCCAGCAGGTCGGGACAAAGCCCCACCGGGGAGCTGTTTTTT. This sequence encodes CASRSGQSPTGELFF.